One sample yielded the 7 T cell receptor beta chains listed below, sequenced in a study of T cell responses to AZD1222 COVID-19 vaccine. Assay used: immunoSEQ multiplex PCR; TCRdb lists only in-frame clones, some missing. This repertoire shows 140,000 to 150,000 clones, about 93% found once; its top ten account for around 5%. The material was peripheral blood, obtained on day 0 of AZD1222 vaccination. These receptors came from an adult in good health.

V usage is TRBV19 and J usage is TRBJ1-2; 7 bases line up with TRBD1. The germline CDR1 and CDR2 sequences are LNHDA and SQIVND (reference sequence). This CDR3 region has 17 residues. The V segment lost 2 bases and the J segment 4 bases; nucleotides outside the gene matches: 13. CDR3 sequence: CASSIKRGQRASYGYTF. The DNA for the CDR3 is TGTGCCAGTAGTATAAAGAGGGGACAGCGGGCTTCCTATGGCTACACCTTC.

The DNA for the CDR3 is TGTGCCAGCAGTTACTCGGCAGCTCCTTTGAACACTGAAGCTTTCTTT. Translated, it gives CASSYSAAPLNTEAFF. This rearrangement joins TRBV6-6 to TRBJ1-1; no reliable D call. Trimming left V 0 bases short and J 0 bases short, with 11 bases between. Germline CDR1 is MNHNY and CDR2 is SVGAGI (reference sequence). The CDR3 length is 16 residues.

This clone has just one count. This chain uses TRBV5-1 with TRBJ2-5; D call uncertain. The CDR3 extends over 15 amino acids. CDR1 is SGHRS and CDR2 is YFSETQ in the germline V gene. V dropped 1 base and J dropped 2 bases, with 12 bases sitting between them. In nucleotides, the CDR3 is TGCGCCAGCAGCTTGCGGTCGGTCACTCAAGAGACCCAGTACTTC. It codes for CASSLRSVTQETQYF. Full variable domain (remainder filled in from reference TRBV5-1 and TRBJ2-5): KAGVTQTPRYLIKTRGQQVTLSCSPISGHRSVSWYQQTPGQGLQFLFEYFSETQRNKGNFPGRFSGRQFSNSRSEMNVSTLELGDSALYLCASSLRSVTQETQYFGPGTRLLVL.

V gene TRBV28 combines with J gene TRBJ1-2; D unclear. Germline V gene sequence: CDR1 MDHEN, CDR2 SYDVKM. This CDR3 region has 13 residues. Deletions cut 2 bases from V and 2 bases from J, with 6 bases between. The CDR3 spells CASSLGQNYGYTF. DNA for the CDR3: TGTGCCAGCAGTTTAGGCCAGAACTATGGCTACACCTTC.

This CDR3 is CASKVGGGASEAFF. CDR3 DNA: TGTGCCAGCAAGGTGGGGGGGGGAGCTTCCGAAGCTTTCTTT. The chain couples TRBV28 to TRBJ1-1, with a tentative D call TRBD1 (5 bases). Trimming removed 7 bases at V and 8 bases at J, with 20 bases between. The length of the CDR3 is 14 residues. Germline V gene sequence: CDR1 MDHEN, CDR2 SYDVKM.

The chain uses TRBV30 and TRBJ1-2, with 7 bases lining up with TRBD1. Looked up from germline, CDR1 is GTSNPN and CDR2 is SVGIG (reference sequence). CDR3 size: 14 residues. V was clipped by 1 base and J by 4 bases; unmatched bases: 6. The DNA for the CDR3 is TGTGCCTGGAGTGAAACAGGGGCCTCCTATGGCTACACCTTC. Amino acid sequence: CAWSETGASYGYTF.

The chain links TRBV6-5 to TRBJ1-1; D is possibly TRBD1 (5 bases). The V gene's germline CDR1 is MNHEY and CDR2 SVGAGI. The CDR3 totals 13 residues. Trimming removed 6 bases at V and 5 bases at J, with 13 bases between. Written as DNA, the CDR3 is TGTGCCAGCAGGTCCGTGGGGGGTACTGAAGCTTTCTTT. Translated: CASRSVGGTEAFF.